This T cell receptor (beta chain) was identified during a study of blood T cell repertoires in COVID-19. Study-wide context: Acute and convalescent COVID-19 samples came from the United States, Italy and Spain. Sources were T cells, B-cell-depleted T cells, or PBMCs; the material itself was cDNA or gDNA.

In the study's own analysis: The authors estimated nucleated cell counts from reference gene primer amplification. Sequenced by immunoSEQ multiplex PCR; TCRdb stores in-frame clones only, minus some. The D gene and trimming were derived from the DNA, and the V and J assignments and clone size from that table. The table records 11,000 to 15,000 clones, approximately 83% of them present only once. Per the germline V gene, CDR1 is LGHDT and CDR2 is YNNKEL (reference sequence). The trim removed 2 bases at V and 7 bases at J, leaving 7 bases unmatched. The CDR3 has 16 amino acids. The TCR was taken from a woman aged 55-75 years with acute or convalescent COVID-19. Sequenced: peripheral blood. The rearrangement links TRBV3-1 (or the pseudogene TRBV3-2) to TRBJ2-1; TRBD2 agrees at 11 bases. The CDR3 region is CASSQWPSGRYNEQFF. For the CDR3, the DNA is TGTGCCAGCAGCCAATGGCCTAGCGGGAGGTATAATGAGCAGTTCTTC.